The 19 T cell receptor beta chains below were found in one sample sequenced in a study of T cells in Graves' hyperthyroidism and ophthalmopathy. There were TCR beta CDR3 regions amplified from RNA transcripts. First-round RT-PCR targeting the TCR CDR3 was performed with the HTBI primer set. TCRdb reprocessed the multiplex PCR reads via MiXCR and lists one record per CDR3 protein. The sample holds hundreds of thousands of distinct CDR3 sequences; about 14% are singletons and the top ten take 10%. Sequencing input: blood. Source of these receptors: a woman between 18 and 29 years old with Graves' hyperthyroidism.

The gene calls are TRBV6-2 or TRBV6-3 and TRBJ1-5, with a possible D match to TRBD1 (5 bases). CDR3 length: 15 amino acids. Per germline, CDR1 MNHEY and CDR2 SVGEGT. With 0 bases removed from V and 4 bases from J, the gap between germline ends came to 10 bases. The CDR3 DNA follows: TGTGCCAGCAGTTACTCGAGTGGGGGGAATCAGCCCCAGCATTTT. Translated, it gives CASSYSSGGNQPQHF.

As regards this clonotype: A much larger clonotype is one base distant, so this may be a read error. The chain has TRBV27 and TRBJ1-5; D gene uncertain. The germline V gene has CDR1 MNHEY and CDR2 SMNVEV (reference sequence). This CDR3 region has 14 residues. The CDR3 loop is CASSLGSANQPQRF. The CDR3 nucleotides are TGTGCCAGCAGTTTAGGGTCAGCCAATCAGCCCCAGCGTTTT.

This clonotype was seen at least ten times. The V gene is TRBV6-2 or TRBV6-3, the J gene TRBJ1-5; 8 nucleotides agree with TRBD1. The CDR3 consists of 14 residues. V dropped 8 bases and J dropped 9; count of bases not matched to a gene: 12. The V gene's germline CDR1 is MNHEY and CDR2 SVGEGT. CDR3 nucleotides: TGTGCCAGCGAAGGACAGGGTATGGCGAGGCCCCAGCATTTT. Its protein is CASEGQGMARPQHF.

Written as DNA, the CDR3 is TGTGCCAGCAGTTACTCGGGGGGGAACAATGAGCAGTTCTTC. Its translation is CASSYSGGNNEQFF. The chain couples TRBV6-2 or TRBV6-3 to TRBJ2-1; 7 bases align to TRBD2. Trimming removed 0 bases from V and 5 bases from J; junction bases left unmatched: 1. Germline CDR1 reads MNHEY; CDR2 reads SVGEGT. The CDR3 sequence is 14 residues long.

The chain joins TRBV27 to TRBJ1-2, with D maybe TRBD1 (5 bases). V lost 6 bases, J lost 5 bases, and 16 bases lay in between. CDR1 is MNHEY, CDR2 SMNVEV, per germline (reference sequence). CDR3 length: 14 amino acids. CDR3 residues: CASSPPGTLYGYTF. CDR3 sequence (DNA): TGTGCCAGCAGCCCGCCCGGGACCCTTTATGGCTACACCTTC.

The chain employs TRBV12-3 or TRBV12-4 and TRBJ2-2, with a weak D call TRBD1 (5 bases). Deletions cut 6 bases from V and 4 bases from J, with 12 bases between. This CDR3 region has 14 residues. The CDR3 nucleotides are TGTGCCAGCAGCAAAGACAGACTCACCGGGGAGCTGTTTTTT. This sequence encodes CASSKDRLTGELFF.

Many counts were recorded for this clonotype. The rearrangement uses TRBV7-2 and TRBJ2-5; no definite D call. Germline V gene data show CDR1 as SGHTA and CDR2 as FQGNSA. This CDR3 has 13 residues. Trimming pared 2 bases from V and 4 bases from J, leaving 8 bases between. CDR3 sequence reads: CASSLTFVETQYF. The CDR3 region has the DNA TGTGCCAGCAGCTTAACCTTCGTAGAGACCCAGTACTTC.

This clonotype was counted only a few times. The genes are TRBV3-1 and TRBJ1-2; tentative D call: TRBD1 (6 bases). Germline V gene data show CDR1 as LGHDT and CDR2 as YNNKEL (reference sequence). Trimming took off 5 bases at V and 7 bases at J, with 17 bases between the two ends. The CDR3 covers 14 residues. CDR3 residues: CASSYTGGAIGYTF. CDR3 coding DNA: TGTGCCAGCAGCTACACGGGGGGGGCGATTGGCTACACCTTC.

This clonotype has a count of ten or more. Sequence at one end of the junction differs from germline and may be a read error. The chain carries TRBV5-6 and TRBJ2-3, with 8 bases fitting TRBD2. Germline lookup yields CDR1 SGHDT and CDR2 YYEEEE. The CDR3 consists of 16 residues. The DNA for the CDR3 is TGTGCCAGCAGCCCCCGTCTGACTAGCGCGACAGATACACAGTATTTT. It translates to CASSPRLTSATDTQYF.

The sample holds many counts of this clonotype. The genes are TRBV12-3 or TRBV12-4 and TRBJ1-1; D perhaps matches TRBD1 (6 bases). V lost 4 bases to trimming and J lost 1 base, with 13 bases between them. The CDR3 runs 15 residues. CDR3 DNA sequence: TGTGCCAGCAGTTCGGAGGGGGGAGAGAACACTGAAGCTTTCTTT. Protein: CASSSEGGENTEAFF.

This clonotype has ten or more counts. CDR3 coding DNA: TGTGCCAGCAGAGCCTCTCGGGGTTACAATGAGCAGTTCTTC. It is translated as CASRASRGYNEQFF. The rearrangement uses TRBV27 and TRBJ2-1; D may be TRBD2 (5 bases). V was clipped by 6 bases and J by 4 bases, with 13 bases between them. This CDR3 is built from 14 residues. Germline-derived CDR1 and CDR2 are MNHEY and SMNVEV (reference sequence).

This clonotype came up a few times. This sequence joins TRBV4-2 and TRBJ2-1; 13 nucleotides match TRBD2. This CDR3 is 18 amino acids long. The germline V gene encodes CDR1 LGHNA and CDR2 YNFKEQ. The ends lost 0 bases at V and 8 bases at J; junction bases unmatched: 10. The CDR3 nucleotides are TGTGCCAGCAGCCAAGACTTCACTGGACTAGCGGGAGTCTATGAGCAGTTCTTC. This codes for CASSQDFTGLAGVYEQFF.

This clonotype was found many times. The rearrangement joins TRBV12-3 or TRBV12-4 to TRBJ1-5; 7 positions agree with TRBD1. V dropped 6 bases and J dropped 2; count of bases not matched to a gene: 4. The CDR3 extends over 14 amino acids. The CDR3, as DNA: TGTGCCAGCAGCCGGGACAGCGGCAATCAGCCCCAGCATTTT. Translating it yields CASSRDSGNQPQHF.

The genes are TRBV19 and TRBJ2-1; D possibly matches TRBD1 or TRBD2 (5 bases each). This CDR3 region has 17 residues. Germline V gene lookup returns CDR1 LNHDA and CDR2 SQIVND (reference sequence). V was trimmed by 1 base and J by 2 bases, leaving 15 bases between them. CDR3 coding DNA: TGTGCCAGTAGTATAGGGTGGGACCCGGGGCCCTACAATGAGCAGTTCTTC. Translating gives CASSIGWDPGPYNEQFF.

This clonotype was observed a handful of times. This chain connects TRBV24-1 to TRBJ2-3; 8 nucleotides agree with TRBD1. This CDR3 comprises 16 residues. Trimming took 3 bases from V and 1 from J; bases not matched to a gene: 5. Germline values: CDR1 KGHDR, CDR2 SFDVKD. The DNA for the CDR3 is TGTGCCACCAGTGATCCGGGACAGGTGGGCACAGATACGCAGTATTTT. Its protein is CATSDPGQVGTDTQYF.

This CDR3 is CASTGRYSYEQYF. CDR3 coding DNA: TGTGCCAGCACCGGCCGATACTCCTACGAGCAGTACTTC. The chain is built from TRBV6-1 and TRBJ2-7; D not certain. Germline CDR1 MNHNS, CDR2 SASEGT. Deletions cut 7 bases from V and 0 bases from J, with 10 bases between. This CDR3 is 13 amino acids long.

This clonotype has ten or more counts. V gene TRBV6-5 combines with J gene TRBJ2-7; 13 bases are a match to TRBD2. CDR3 length: 16 amino acids. Germline V gives CDR1 MNHEY, CDR2 SVGAGI. With V trimmed by 2 bases and J by 5 bases, 6 bases remained unmatched. CDR3 in DNA: TGTGCCAGCAGTTACAATCTTGGACTAGCGGGAGACGAGCAGTACTTC. This codes for CASSYNLGLAGDEQYF.

A few counts support this clonotype. The genes are TRBV6-1 and TRBJ1-2; weak D call: TRBD1 (5 bases). The CDR3 contains 15 residues. Germline assignment: CDR1 MNHNS and CDR2 SASEGT. The ends were cut back, 5 bases at V and 1 base at J, with 14 bases in the middle. CDR3 protein: CASSPGSGGNYGYTF. The CDR3 region has the DNA TGTGCCAGCAGTCCCGGCTCGGGGGGTAACTATGGCTACACCTTC.

This clonotype was counted at least ten times. V usage is TRBV7-2 and J usage is TRBJ2-5; tentative D call: TRBD1 (5 bases). V was trimmed by 1 base and J by 2 bases, leaving 14 bases between them. The CDR3 length is 16 residues. CDR1 and CDR2 from the germline V gene are SGHTA and FQGNSA. CDR3 in DNA: TGTGCCAGCAGCTTAGTGGGGCTGACCTTTCAAGAGACCCAGTACTTC. It translates to CASSLVGLTFQETQYF. Filled out from reference TRBV7-2 and TRBJ2-5, the complete variable domain reads GAGVSQSPSNKVTEKGKDVELRCDPISGHTALYWYRQSLGQGLEFLIYFQGNSAPDKSGLPSDRFSAERTGGSVSTLTIQRTQQEDSAVYLCASSLVGLTFQETQYFGPGTRLLVL.